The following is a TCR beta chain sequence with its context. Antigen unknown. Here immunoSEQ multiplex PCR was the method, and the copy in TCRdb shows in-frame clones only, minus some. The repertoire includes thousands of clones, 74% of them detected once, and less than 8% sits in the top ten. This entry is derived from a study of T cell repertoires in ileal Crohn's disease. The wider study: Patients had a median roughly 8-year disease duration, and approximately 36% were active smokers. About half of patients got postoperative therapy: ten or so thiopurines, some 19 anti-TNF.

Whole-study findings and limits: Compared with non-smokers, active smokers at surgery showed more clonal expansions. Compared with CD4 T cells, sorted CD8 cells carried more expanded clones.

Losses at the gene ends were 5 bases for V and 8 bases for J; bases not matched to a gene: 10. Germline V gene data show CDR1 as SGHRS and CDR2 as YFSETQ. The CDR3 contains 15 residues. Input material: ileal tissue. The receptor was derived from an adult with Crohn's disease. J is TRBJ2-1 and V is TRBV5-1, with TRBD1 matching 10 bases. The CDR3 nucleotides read TGCGCCAGCAGTCCGGGACAGGGGCAAATCTATGAGCAGTTCTTC. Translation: CASSPGQGQIYEQFF.